These 10 T cell receptor beta chains were sequenced from one sample in a study of CD8 T cells in Susac syndrome. An amount of RNA that ranged from roughly 0.5 to 1 ug was reverse transcribed with random hexamers. TCRdb processed the immunoSEQ multiplex PCR reads anew with MiXCR; each CDR3 protein has one entry. The sample holds 80,000 or so distinct CDR3 sequences; more than 85% are singletons and the top ten take about 0.52%. The sample consisted of CD4+ T cells from PBMCs. All receptors come from a human donor with Susac syndrome.

This clonotype was seen more than once but under ten times. J is TRBJ2-1 and V is TRBV29-1, with TRBD2 identical over 8 bases. The CDR3 has 18 amino acids. V was pared by 5 bases and J by 1 base, with 16 bases of the junction left unmatched. Germline CDR1 SQVTM, CDR2 ANQGSEA. The CDR3 DNA reads TGCAGCGTTAAGGAGTCGGGAGGGCCAGGAAGGTCCTACAATGAGCAGTTCTTC. Translating gives CSVKESGGPGRSYNEQFF.

The chain carries TRBV20-1 and TRBJ2-1; 10 nucleotides match TRBD2. CDR1 DFQATT and CDR2 SNEGSKA come from the germline V gene (reference sequence). The trim removed 3 bases at V and 6 bases at J, leaving 5 bases unmatched. This CDR3 region has 14 residues. CDR3 DNA sequence: TGCAGTGCTAGGGGGGGACTAGCGTTCAATGAGCAGTTCTTC. The encoded protein is CSARGGLAFNEQFF.

The genes are TRBV5-6 and TRBJ1-5, with TRBD1 matching 7 bases. Germline trimming cut 3 bases from V and 5 bases from J; bases unmatched to any gene: 8. The CDR3 sequence is 15 residues long. CDR1 and CDR2 from the germline V gene are SGHDT and YYEEEE. The CDR3 sequence: CASSSGRDRDQPQHF. DNA of the CDR3: TGTGCCAGCAGCTCGGGGAGGGACAGAGATCAGCCCCAGCATTTT.

The J gene is TRBJ2-2, the V gene TRBV7-9; possible D gene TRBD2, 6 bases. The CDR3 spans 15 residues. In germline, CDR1 is SEHNR, CDR2 FQNEAQ (reference sequence). V lost 6 bases and J lost 4, with 15 bases in between. For the CDR3, the DNA is TGTGCCAGCAGGTATAGGCGGGGCACCACCGGGGAGCTGTTTTTT. As protein: CASRYRRGTTGELFF.

V and J are TRBV30 and TRBJ2-1; 10 bases line up with TRBD1. There are 17 residues in the CDR3. Germline V CDR1 and CDR2: GTSNPN, SVGIG (reference sequence). Losses at the gene ends were 4 bases for V and 2 bases for J; bases not matched to a gene: 11. The CDR3 sequence: CAWTNIRTGGTYNEQFF. Written as DNA, the CDR3 is TGTGCCTGGACAAATATCCGGACAGGGGGGACCTACAATGAGCAGTTCTTC.

The chain recombines TRBV12-3 or TRBV12-4 with TRBJ2-7; D might be TRBD1 (6 bases). V lost 0 bases to trimming and J lost 2 bases, with 11 bases between them. The CDR3 consists of 15 residues. This chain's CDR3 is CASSLAGAGTYEQYF. Here the CDR3 DNA reads TGTGCCAGCAGTTTAGCGGGGGCCGGCACCTACGAGCAGTACTTC.

The chain is built from TRBV12-3 or TRBV12-4 and TRBJ2-1; 8 nucleotides align to TRBD1. The CDR3 has 16 residues. V shed 7 bases, J shed 3 bases, and the junction held 11 bases outside the gene matches. The chain's CDR3 is CASNRRGTGGYNEQFF. The CDR3 region has the DNA TGTGCCAGCAACCGAAGAGGGACAGGTGGCTACAATGAGCAGTTCTTC.

This clonotype has just one count. The chain couples TRBV6-5 to TRBJ1-4; 8 bases align to TRBD1. The germline CDR1 and CDR2 sequences are MNHEY and SVGAGI. The CDR3 length is 14 residues. The V and J ends lost 6 bases and 7 bases, in that order; junction bases with no gene match: 7. CDR3 loop: CASSPRGHGEKLFF. DNA of the CDR3: TGTGCCAGCAGCCCCAGGGGGCATGGTGAAAAACTGTTTTTT.

The chain links TRBV5-4 to TRBJ2-5; D unclear. The V gene's germline CDR1 is SGHNT and CDR2 YYREEE (reference sequence). CDR3 size: 13 residues. Trimming took off 4 bases at V and 5 bases at J, with 12 bases between the two ends. Here the CDR3 reads CASSPRPPETQYF. CDR3 DNA sequence: TGTGCCAGCAGCCCCCGACCTCCCGAGACCCAGTACTTC.

The chain carries TRBV27 and TRBJ1-6; the D is unclear. The germline V and J ends were trimmed by 5 bases and 13 bases, with 21 bases remaining between them. From germline, CDR1 is MNHEY and CDR2 SMNVEV (reference sequence). CDR3 length: 15 residues. CDR3 coding DNA: TGTGCCAGCAGTCAAAATGCGGCGACAAGGACTCCCCTCCACTTT. As protein: CASSQNAATRTPLHF.